These T cell receptor beta chains were read from a single sample in a study of blood T cell repertoires in COVID-19. TCRdb keeps only in-frame clones here, not all; method: immunoSEQ multiplex PCR. The table records more than 150,000 clones, approximately 80% of them present only once. The sequenced sample was PBMCs or T cells enriched from blood (not recorded which). Receptors were obtained from a man aged 55 to 70 who had been exposed to COVID-19. The CDR3 runs from the conserved cysteine through the conserved F or W. A D gene is named only where the DNA matches it firmly. The listing skips clone size in some rows; elsewhere it reads once, few, many or a size class.

d_gene: NA; v_gene: TRBV6-5; j_gene: TRBJ2-1; abundance: NA; CDR3nt: TGTGCCAGCAGTTCCAATGACAATGAGCAGTTCTTC; CDR3aa: CASSSNDNEQFF
d_gene: TRBD2; v_gene: TRBV11-3; j_gene: TRBJ2-1; abundance: NA; CDR3nt: TGTGCCAGCAGCTTAGGACTAGCGGGGGACTGGAATGAGCAGTTCTTC; CDR3aa: CASSLGLAGDWNEQFF
d_gene: NA; v_gene: TRBV12-3/TRBV12-4; j_gene: TRBJ2-7; abundance: NA; CDR3nt: TGTGCCAGCAGTCCCGGTGTCGGGGATCGGCGGCACTTC; CDR3aa: CASSPGVGDRRHF
d_gene: TRBD2; v_gene: TRBV5-1; j_gene: TRBJ2-1; abundance: NA; CDR3nt: TGCGCCAGCAGCTCGGGACTAGCGGGTTGGGATGAGCAGTTCTTC; CDR3aa: CASSSGLAGWDEQFF
d_gene: TRBD2; v_gene: TRBV19; j_gene: TRBJ2-7; abundance: few; CDR3nt: TGTGCCAGTAGTACGTCCCCGGGAGGAAGGGCCGAGCAGTACTTC; CDR3aa: CASSTSPGGRAEQYF
d_gene: TRBD2; v_gene: TRBV9; j_gene: TRBJ2-1; abundance: NA; CDR3nt: TGTGCCAGCAGCCCCCCCCCGACTAGCGGGTCAAATGAGCAGTTCTTC; CDR3aa: CASSPPPTSGSNEQFF
d_gene: TRBD1; v_gene: TRBV2; j_gene: TRBJ2-7; abundance: NA; CDR3nt: TGTGCCAGCAGTGAAGCAGCAGGGGGCAACTACGAGCAGTACTTC; CDR3aa: CASSEAAGGNYEQYF
d_gene: TRBD1; v_gene: TRBV6-5; j_gene: TRBJ1-1; abundance: NA; CDR3nt: TGTGCCAGCAGTTTCCCAGGGGGCGCGGCTGAAGCTTTCTTT; CDR3aa: CASSFPGGAAEAFF
d_gene: NA; v_gene: TRBV28; j_gene: TRBJ1-1; abundance: once; CDR3nt: TGTGCCAGCAGCTCCCAGTGGACTGAAGCTTTCTTT; CDR3aa: CASSSQWTEAFF
d_gene: NA; v_gene: TRBV7-9; j_gene: TRBJ2-7; abundance: NA; CDR3nt: TGTGCCAGCAGCTCCTACAGGATTCGCGAGCAGTACTTC; CDR3aa: CASSSYRIREQYF
d_gene: NA; v_gene: TRBV6-1; j_gene: TRBJ1-1; abundance: many; CDR3nt: TGTGCCAGCAGTGAAGCGTTGTGGGGGGACACTGAAGCTTTCTTT; CDR3aa: CASSEALWGDTEAFF
d_gene: NA; v_gene: TRBV27; j_gene: TRBJ1-2; abundance: NA; CDR3nt: TGTGCCAGCAGTTTATTTTGGCCGGTCAGGGCCGACTATGGCTACACCTTC; CDR3aa: CASSLFWPVRADYGYTF
d_gene: TRBD2; v_gene: TRBV29-1; j_gene: TRBJ2-7; abundance: few; CDR3nt: TGCAGCATTCGGGCGGGAGACGACTACGAGCAGTACTTC; CDR3aa: CSIRAGDDYEQYF
d_gene: NA; v_gene: TRBV25-1; j_gene: TRBJ2-1; abundance: NA; CDR3nt: TGTGCCAGCAGTGCCGGGTTTGAGCAGTTCTTC; CDR3aa: CASSAGFEQFF
d_gene: NA; v_gene: TRBV7-9; j_gene: TRBJ2-5; abundance: NA; CDR3nt: TGTGCCAGCAGCTTAGTCATCGGTGTGGAGACCCAGTACTTC; CDR3aa: CASSLVIGVETQYF
d_gene: NA; v_gene: TRBV6-4; j_gene: TRBJ1-5; abundance: NA; CDR3nt: TGTGCCAGCAGGGCGAGGCGAAAGGGAAGGGGTCAGCCCCAGCATTTT; CDR3aa: CASRARRKGRGQPQHF
d_gene: TRBD1; v_gene: TRBV19; j_gene: TRBJ1-3; abundance: NA; CDR3nt: TGTGCCAGTAGTATAAACAGGGGTGGTGGAAACACCATATATTTT; CDR3aa: CASSINRGGGNTIYF
d_gene: NA; v_gene: TRBV5-1; j_gene: TRBJ2-5; abundance: NA; CDR3nt: TGCGCCAGCAGCCCGTCGGGGAGAGAGACCCAGTACTTC; CDR3aa: CASSPSGRETQYF
d_gene: NA; v_gene: TRBV11-2; j_gene: TRBJ1-5; abundance: NA; CDR3nt: TGTGCCAGCAGCTTAGACCTAGGAGGTCAGCCCCAGCATTTT; CDR3aa: CASSLDLGGQPQHF
d_gene: TRBD2; v_gene: TRBV7-2; j_gene: TRBJ2-1; abundance: NA; CDR3nt: TGTGCCAGCAGCTCCGGGGTGAGCGGGAAATTGGTTGAGCAGTTCTTC; CDR3aa: CASSSGVSGKLVEQFF
d_gene: TRBD2; v_gene: TRBV5-1; j_gene: TRBJ2-1; abundance: NA; CDR3nt: TGCGCCAGCAGCACGTCAGGGGCGGGAGGTAGTAATGAGCAGTTCTTC; CDR3aa: CASSTSGAGGSNEQFF
d_gene: NA; v_gene: TRBV7-8; j_gene: TRBJ2-5; abundance: NA; CDR3nt: TGTGCCAGCAGTTTGACAGGGGAGGGAGGGACCCAGTACTTC; CDR3aa: CASSLTGEGGTQYF
d_gene: TRBD1; v_gene: TRBV7-2; j_gene: TRBJ1-1; abundance: NA; CDR3nt: TGTGCCAGCAGCTCCGACAGGGGAAAGAACACTGAAGCTTTCTTT; CDR3aa: CASSSDRGKNTEAFF
d_gene: NA; v_gene: TRBV19; j_gene: TRBJ2-6; abundance: NA; CDR3nt: TGTGCCAGTAGAATCAGGGAAAATGGGGCCAACGTCCTGACTTTC; CDR3aa: CASRIRENGANVLTF
d_gene: NA; v_gene: TRBV7-9; j_gene: TRBJ1-4; abundance: NA; CDR3nt: TGTGCCAGCAGCTTAGCTATTCCCACTAATGAAAAACTGTTTTTT; CDR3aa: CASSLAIPTNEKLFF
d_gene: TRBD2; v_gene: TRBV7-3; j_gene: TRBJ2-1; abundance: NA; CDR3nt: TGTGCCAGCAGCGCGACTAGCGGGCCCTACAATGAGCAGTTCTTC; CDR3aa: CASSATSGPYNEQFF
d_gene: NA; v_gene: TRBV20-1; j_gene: TRBJ2-3; abundance: NA; CDR3nt: TGCAGTGCTAGTCCTAGTTCGACAGATACGCAGTATTTT; CDR3aa: CSASPSSTDTQYF
d_gene: TRBD1; v_gene: TRBV27; j_gene: TRBJ1-5; abundance: NA; CDR3nt: TGTGCCAGCAGAGAGGACAAAGGGACAGGACTTTATAGCAATCAGCCCCAGCATTTT; CDR3aa: CASREDKGTGLYSNQPQHF
d_gene: TRBD1; v_gene: TRBV9; j_gene: TRBJ2-2; abundance: NA; CDR3nt: TGTGCCAGCAGCGCGAACAGGGGAAGCACCGGGGAGCTGTTTTTT; CDR3aa: CASSANRGSTGELFF
d_gene: NA; v_gene: TRBV4-3; j_gene: TRBJ2-1; abundance: NA; CDR3nt: TGCGCCAGCAGCCAAGAGGGATCAGGGAGGTTAAATGAGCAGTTCTTC; CDR3aa: CASSQEGSGRLNEQFF
d_gene: NA; v_gene: TRBV21-1; j_gene: TRBJ2-3; abundance: NA; CDR3nt: TGTGCCAGCAGCAAAGGAGGGACTTACCCCACAGATACGCAGTATTTT; CDR3aa: CASSKGGTYPTDTQYF
d_gene: NA; v_gene: TRBV25-1; j_gene: TRBJ2-7; abundance: NA; CDR3nt: TGTGCCAGCAGCCTCCCCCGGGGGAGAAAATACGAGCAGTACTTC; CDR3aa: CASSLPRGRKYEQYF
d_gene: NA; v_gene: TRBV27; j_gene: TRBJ2-7; abundance: NA; CDR3nt: TGTGCCAGCAGTTTGGCCGTCGCGCAGTACTTC; CDR3aa: CASSLAVAQYF
d_gene: NA; v_gene: TRBV7-3; j_gene: TRBJ2-1; abundance: NA; CDR3nt: TGTGCCAGCAGCTTGGGGGGAAGGAGAATATCGTTCAACAATGAGCAGTTCTTC; CDR3aa: CASSLGGRRISFNNEQFF
d_gene: NA; v_gene: TRBV6-5; j_gene: TRBJ2-5; abundance: NA; CDR3nt: TGTGCCAGCTTTAACAGGGAGACCCAGTACTTC; CDR3aa: CASFNRETQYF
d_gene: NA; v_gene: TRBV2; j_gene: TRBJ2-6; abundance: NA; CDR3nt: TGTGCCAGCAGTAAACAGGGAGTTGGGGCCAACGTCCTGACTTTC; CDR3aa: CASSKQGVGANVLTF
d_gene: NA; v_gene: TRBV11-3; j_gene: TRBJ2-5; abundance: once; CDR3nt: TGTGCCAGCAGCTTCCCTCCCCGCCTAGGAGGCGGGCCCGACCAAGAGACCCAGTACTTC; CDR3aa: CASSFPPRLGGGPDQETQYF
d_gene: NA; v_gene: TRBV12-3/TRBV12-4; j_gene: TRBJ1-2; abundance: NA; CDR3nt: TGTGCCAGCAGACTCGGACAGGGCTACACCTTC; CDR3aa: CASRLGQGYTF
d_gene: TRBD1; v_gene: TRBV5-4; j_gene: TRBJ1-5; abundance: many; CDR3nt: TGTGCCAGCAGCTCGGGACAGGCGAATCAGCCCCAGCATTTT; CDR3aa: CASSSGQANQPQHF
d_gene: NA; v_gene: TRBV7-9; j_gene: TRBJ1-2; abundance: NA; CDR3nt: TGTGCCAGCAGCCCTGGCGGGGGTACCTATGGCTACACCTTC; CDR3aa: CASSPGGGTYGYTF
d_gene: NA; v_gene: TRBV29-1; j_gene: TRBJ1-1; abundance: few; CDR3nt: TGCAGCGTTGAATGGGCCAGGGCACCCACTGAAGCTTTCTTT; CDR3aa: CSVEWARAPTEAFF
d_gene: NA; v_gene: TRBV14; j_gene: TRBJ1-6; abundance: NA; CDR3nt: TGTGCCAGCAGCCCCCGACAGAGCCAACGACCGAGTTCACCCCTCCACTTT; CDR3aa: CASSPRQSQRPSSPLHF
d_gene: TRBD1; v_gene: TRBV5-1; j_gene: TRBJ1-1; abundance: NA; CDR3nt: TGCGCCAGCAGCTCGACAGGGTATAGTGAAGCTTTCTTT; CDR3aa: CASSSTGYSEAFF
d_gene: TRBD2; v_gene: TRBV10-2; j_gene: TRBJ2-7; abundance: once; CDR3nt: TGCGCCAGCAGCGGGTCTAGCGGATCCTACGAGCAGTACTTC; CDR3aa: CASSGSSGSYEQYF
d_gene: NA; v_gene: TRBV3-1/TRBV3-2; j_gene: TRBJ2-7; abundance: NA; CDR3nt: TGTGCCAGCTCTTTCAGAGGCGAGCAGTACTTC; CDR3aa: CASSFRGEQYF
d_gene: TRBD2; v_gene: TRBV7-6; j_gene: TRBJ2-2; abundance: NA; CDR3nt: TGTGCCAGCAGCCCCAACCCAGCGGGAGGGCCATCCGGGGAGCTGTTTTTT; CDR3aa: CASSPNPAGGPSGELFF